The 27 T cell receptor beta chains given below trace back to one sample, sequenced in a study of T cells after yellow fever vaccination. Each CDR3 protein is one row after TCRdb ran MiXCR on the 5' RACE reads. Here the sample spans hundreds of thousands of distinct CDR3 sequences, 6.2% being singletons. The sample in question was PBMCs, obtained 5 days after the yellow fever booster vaccination. The receptor set was obtained from a man aged 25-40 years who received the YFV17D yellow fever vaccine.

There are many counts of this clonotype. The gene calls are TRBV12-3 or TRBV12-4 and TRBJ1-2, with TRBD1 identical over 8 bases. V lost 4 bases to trimming and J lost 8 bases; unmatched junction nucleotides: 6. The CDR3 totals 13 residues. The CDR3, as DNA: TGTGCCAGCAGTTGGACAGGGACGGGGGGCTACACCTTC. This gives the protein CASSWTGTGGYTF.

This clonotype was observed a handful of times. The chain is built from TRBV5-8 and TRBJ2-1, with TRBD1 matching 8 bases. With 0 bases clipped from V and 8 bases from J, the junction kept 13 bases outside the gene matches. CDR1 SGHTS and CDR2 YDEGEE come from the germline V gene. This CDR3 is 17 amino acids long. The CDR3 region has the DNA TGTGCCAGCAGCTTGGCCCCAAGACAGGGGCTGGTGGATGAGCAGTTCTTC. It translates to CASSLAPRQGLVDEQFF.

The chain links TRBV12-3 or TRBV12-4 to TRBJ1-1; 10 bases match TRBD1. Trimming took 5 bases from V and 4 from J; bases not matched to a gene: 7. The CDR3 has 15 amino acids. The CDR3: CASSPGDRGGTEAFF. The DNA of the CDR3 is TGTGCCAGCAGTCCGGGGGACAGGGGAGGCACTGAAGCTTTCTTT.

This sequence joins TRBV4-3 and TRBJ2-6, with 7 bases matching TRBD1. The CDR3 runs to 19 residues. In germline, CDR1 is LGHNA, CDR2 YSLEER. V gave up 1 base and J gave up 0 bases; unmatched junction bases: 9. In DNA form, the CDR3 reads TGCGCCAGCAGCCAAGGAGGGGGCCGCCCTGTCTCTGGGGCCAACGTCCTGACTTTC. Translation gives CASSQGGGRPVSGANVLTF.

This clonotype was recorded a few times. The chain has TRBV6-5 and TRBJ2-3; D perhaps matches TRBD1 (6 bases). Germline lookup yields CDR1 MNHEY and CDR2 SVGAGI. CDR3 size: 15 residues. V was cut by 1 base and J by 2 bases, with 10 bases left in between. CDR3 DNA sequence: TGTGCCAGCAGTTACTTGAGGGGGATCACAGATACGCAGTATTTT. This translates into CASSYLRGITDTQYF.

The V gene is TRBV4-3, the J gene TRBJ2-5; D may be TRBD2 (5 bases). This CDR3 spans 16 amino acids. CDR1 is LGHNA, CDR2 YSLEER, per germline. Between the trimmed V and J ends, which lost 4 bases and 1 base, there was a span of 16 bases. Written as DNA, the CDR3 is TGCGCCAGCAGCCCTGGCGTAGCGAGGCCCCAAGAGACCCAGTACTTC. Translated: CASSPGVARPQETQYF.

In this sample, this clonotype turned up many times. The V call is TRBV29-1, the J call TRBJ2-7, with D possibly TRBD1 on 8 matching bases. Germline V gene lookup returns CDR1 SQVTM and CDR2 ANQGSEA. The germline V and J ends were trimmed by 5 bases and 3 bases, with 11 bases remaining between them. The CDR3 consists of 12 residues. The CDR3 sequence is CSVTGGGYEQYF. CDR3 sequence (DNA): TGCAGCGTTACAGGGGGGGGCTACGAGCAGTACTTC.

The genes are TRBV7-9 and TRBJ2-7, with TRBD1 identical over 10 bases. Germline values: CDR1 SEHNR, CDR2 FQNEAQ (reference sequence). This CDR3 has 15 residues. The ends lost 5 bases at V and 5 bases at J; junction bases unmatched: 9. DNA of the CDR3: TGTGCCAGCAGCCCCCTAGGGACAGGGGTCCACGAGCAGTACTTC. Translated, it gives CASSPLGTGVHEQYF.

This clonotype was seen at least ten times. This chain connects TRBV7-8 to TRBJ1-1; the D is unclear. Germline V gene lookup returns CDR1 SGHVS and CDR2 FQNEAQ. Trimming shortened V by 6 bases and J by 1 base, and 3 bases separated the two germline ends. The CDR3 length is 11 residues. CDR3 loop: CASSWNTEAFF. The CDR3 DNA is TGTGCCAGCAGTTGGAACACTGAAGCTTTCTTT. Using reference TRBV7-8 and TRBJ1-1 for the parts outside the CDR3, the full variable domain is GAGVSQSPRYKVAKRGQDVALRCDPISGHVSLFWYQQALGQGPEFLTYFQNEAQLDKSGLPSDRFFAERPEGSVSTLKIQRTQQEDSAVYLCASSWNTEAFFGQGTRLTVV.

There are a few counts of this clonotype. This chain joins TRBV28 and TRBJ1-2; tentative D call: TRBD1 (5 bases). This CDR3 has 11 amino acids. Trimming took off 2 bases at V and 12 bases at J, with 10 bases between the two ends. Germline V gives CDR1 MDHEN, CDR2 SYDVKM. The CDR3 here is CASSLQGPDTF. As DNA, the CDR3 is TGTGCCAGCAGTTTACAGGGCCCCGACACCTTC.

This clonotype was detected a few times. The rearrangement links TRBV14 to TRBJ2-7, with D unresolved. Germline V gives CDR1 SGHDN, CDR2 FVKESK. Trimming removed 1 base at V and 7 bases at J, with 8 bases between. The CDR3 sequence is 12 residues long. In nucleotides, the CDR3 is TGTGCCAGCAGCCAAGTGCCCAGAGAGCAGTACTTC. Residues: CASSQVPREQYF.

V is TRBV11-2 and J is TRBJ2-1, with TRBD1 matching over 10 bases. This CDR3 region has 16 residues. Trimming at V came to 4 bases and at J to 6 bases, leaving 9 bases not matched to a gene. Germline V gene data show CDR1 as SGHAT and CDR2 as FQNNGV. CDR3 region: CASSYVSGQGINEQFF. CDR3 nucleotide sequence: TGTGCCAGCAGCTACGTCTCGGGACAGGGGATCAATGAGCAGTTCTTC. Full variable domain (outside the CDR3, taken from reference TRBV11-2 and TRBJ2-1): EAGVAQSPRYKIIEKRQSVAFWCNPISGHATLYWYQQILGQGPKLLIQFQNNGVVDDSQLPKDRFSAERLKGVDSTLKIQPAKLEDSAVYLCASSYVSGQGINEQFFGPGTRLTVL.

This clonotype was picked up a small number of times. V is TRBV9 and J is TRBJ2-1; D is uncertain. The CDR3 has 13 residues. Trimming took off 2 bases at V and 5 bases at J, with 8 bases between the two ends. Germline V lookup: CDR1 SGDLS, CDR2 YYNGEE. The CDR3 region has the DNA TGTGCCAGCAGCGTTTCAGCAAACAATGAGCAGTTCTTC. Residues: CASSVSANNEQFF. The whole variable domain, remainder taken from reference TRBV9 and TRBJ2-1, is DSGVTQTPKHLITATGQRVTLRCSPRSGDLSVYWYQQSLDQGLQFLIQYYNGEERAKGNILERFSAQQFPDLHSELNLSSLELGDSALYFCASSVSANNEQFFGPGTRLTVL.

Ten or more counts support this clonotype. This sequence joins TRBV14 and TRBJ2-7, with D perhaps matching TRBD2 (6 bases). Trimming shortened V by 5 bases and J by 5 bases, and 7 bases separated the two germline ends. The CDR3 extends over 11 amino acids. Per germline, CDR1 SGHDN and CDR2 FVKESK. CDR3 region: CASSGGNEQYF. Here the CDR3 DNA reads TGTGCCAGCAGCGGCGGGAACGAGCAGTACTTC.

This clonotype was found many times. The chain has TRBV5-1 and TRBJ2-3; no reliable D call. CDR1 and CDR2 (germline): SGHRS, YFSETQ. The length of the CDR3 is 19 residues. Trimming pared 0 bases from V and 0 bases from J, leaving 20 bases between. CDR3 in DNA: TGCGCCAGCAGCTTGGATCCGCCTTTGGTCCGAACTAGCACAGATACGCAGTATTTT. The encoded protein is CASSLDPPLVRTSTDTQYF.

This clonotype was seen a single time. Sequence at one end of the junction differs from germline and may be a read error. The chain has TRBV7-9 and TRBJ2-3; D could derive from TRBD1 or TRBD2 (5 bases each). The CDR3 runs to 14 residues. Germline values: CDR1 SEHNR, CDR2 FQNEAQ (reference sequence). In DNA, the CDR3 is TGTGCCGGCAGCCGTAGCCGGGGCCCAGATACGCAGTATTTT. It translates to CAGSRSRGPDTQYF.

This clonotype was observed many times. This chain connects TRBV3-1 to TRBJ2-6; D remains unclear. Trimming left V 2 bases short and J 4 bases short, with 3 bases between. Germline lookup yields CDR1 LGHDT and CDR2 YNNKEL (reference sequence). The CDR3 loop spans 13 amino acids. DNA of the CDR3: TGTGCCAGCAGCCAACCCGGGGCCAACGTCCTGACTTTC. Translation: CASSQPGANVLTF. Looking up the rest from reference TRBV3-1 and TRBJ2-6 gives the full variable domain: DTAVSQTPKYLVTQMGNDKSIKCEQNLGHDTMYWYKQDSKKFLKIMFSYNNKELIINETVPNRFSPKSPDKAHLNLHINSLELGDSAVYFCASSQPGANVLTFGAGSRLTVL.

The chain uses TRBV6-5 and TRBJ1-1; D is unresolved. This CDR3 region has 12 residues. CDR1 MNHEY and CDR2 SVGAGI come from the germline V gene. V was trimmed by 7 bases and J by 6 bases, leaving 12 bases between them. The CDR3 is CASTNRQAEAFF. CDR3 DNA: TGTGCCAGCACCAACAGACAAGCTGAAGCTTTCTTT.

The chain joins TRBV6-5 to TRBJ2-7; unclear D gene. The CDR3 sequence is 12 residues long. The V and J ends lost 8 bases and 4 bases respectively, with 12 bases between them. The germline CDR1 and CDR2 sequences are MNHEY and SVGAGI. The CDR3 loop reads CASGFNSYEQYF. The CDR3 coding sequence is TGTGCCAGCGGCTTCAACAGTTACGAGCAGTACTTC.

This clonotype was recorded at least ten times. V gene TRBV29-1 combines with J gene TRBJ1-1; D is perhaps TRBD1 (5 bases). The CDR3 is 12 amino acids. Trimming cost V 7 bases and J 0 bases, with 9 bases left between them. CDR1 and CDR2 (germline): SQVTM, ANQGSEA. As DNA, the CDR3 is TGCAGCGCGGGGCAGATGAACACTGAAGCTTTCTTT. Its translation is CSAGQMNTEAFF.

This clonotype was observed a few times. The chain combines TRBV4-3 with TRBJ2-7; a weak D match, TRBD1 (6 bases). CDR3 length: 15 residues. Germline V gene sequence: CDR1 LGHNA, CDR2 YSLEER. The V and J ends lost 1 base and 2 bases respectively, with 12 bases between them. The CDR3 DNA reads TGCGCCAGCAGCCAAGTTGCAGGGGCCCCCTACGAGCAGTACTTC. It yields the protein CASSQVAGAPYEQYF.

The genes are TRBV5-4 and TRBJ2-7; 8 bases are a match to TRBD2. This CDR3 contains 14 residues. V was pared by 4 bases and J by 2 bases, with 5 bases of the junction left unmatched. Germline V lookup: CDR1 SGHNT, CDR2 YYREEE (reference sequence). In nucleotides, the CDR3 is TGTGCCAGCAGCACCAGACTAGCGCCCTACGAGCAGTACTTC. Translating gives CASSTRLAPYEQYF. Full variable domain (rest looked up from reference TRBV5-4 and TRBJ2-7): ETGVTQSPTHLIKTRGQQVTLRCSSQSGHNTVSWYQQALGQGPQFIFQYYREEENGRGNFPPRFSGLQFPNYSSELNVNALELDDSALYLCASSTRLAPYEQYFGPGTRLTVT.

This clonotype was seen at least ten times. This chain joins TRBV29-1 and TRBJ2-7; D is ambiguous. From germline, CDR1 is SQVTM and CDR2 ANQGSEA. The CDR3 length is 16 residues. Trimming shortened V by 5 bases and J by 6 bases, and 26 bases separated the two germline ends. In DNA form, the CDR3 reads TGCAGCGTTTCCTCACCCACTTCCCGACCCTACTCCGAGCAGTACTTC. As protein: CSVSSPTSRPYSEQYF.

This clonotype has just a few counts. The chain has TRBV5-1 and TRBJ2-3; the D gene is possibly TRBD1 (5 bases). V was trimmed by 3 bases and J by 2 bases, leaving 10 bases between them. CDR3 size: 14 residues. Germline CDR1 reads SGHRS; CDR2 reads YFSETQ. The CDR3: CASSSLGATDTQYF. For the CDR3, the DNA is TGCGCCAGCAGCTCCTTAGGGGCCACAGATACGCAGTATTTT.

The rearrangement links TRBV29-1 to TRBJ1-1, with unresolved D. CDR1 is SQVTM and CDR2 is ANQGSEA in the germline V gene. The ends were cut back, 6 bases at V and 7 bases at J, with 15 bases in the middle. This CDR3 is 12 amino acids long. The CDR3 region is CSVQNPTSEAFF. As DNA, the CDR3 is TGCAGCGTCCAAAACCCAACAAGTGAAGCTTTCTTT.

This clonotype appeared a few times. The chain employs TRBV12-3 or TRBV12-4 and TRBJ2-1; tentatively, D is TRBD2 (6 bases). The CDR3 is 12 residues long. V lost 5 bases and J 9 bases, leaving 11 bases between the germline ends. The CDR3 sequence: CASSRLEAEQFF. As DNA, the CDR3 is TGTGCCAGCAGTCGACTAGAAGCTGAGCAGTTCTTC.

The chain couples TRBV20-1 to TRBJ2-3, with D maybe TRBD1 (6 bases). The germline V and J ends were trimmed by 3 bases and 6 bases, with 13 bases remaining between them. Germline V lookup: CDR1 DFQATT, CDR2 SNEGSKA (reference sequence). This CDR3 is built from 13 residues. CDR3 DNA: TGCAGTGCTAGGGCCCAGGGGCGGGATACGCAGTATTTT. Its protein is CSARAQGRDTQYF.